This paragraph covers one T cell receptor (beta chain) sequence. The sample comes from a study of T cell responses to AZD1222 COVID-19 vaccine. Trimming shortened V by 7 bases and J by 0 bases, and 18 bases separated the two germline ends. The CDR3 consists of 17 residues. The V gene's germline CDR1 is MRHNA and CDR2 SNTAGT. Method: immunoSEQ multiplex PCR; TCRdb's copy keeps in-frame clones and lacks some. In the table there are 100,000 to 150,000 clones, around 91% of which are singletons. This TCR was recovered from an adult in good health. V usage is TRBV6-4 and J usage is TRBJ1-4; D not certain. The sequencing here drew on peripheral blood, taken on day 0 of MenACWY control vaccination. The CDR3 nucleotides are TGTGCCAGCATTATGGGGAGCGTAAATGCAACTAATGAAAAACTGTTTTTT. Translation: CASIMGSVNATNEKLFF.